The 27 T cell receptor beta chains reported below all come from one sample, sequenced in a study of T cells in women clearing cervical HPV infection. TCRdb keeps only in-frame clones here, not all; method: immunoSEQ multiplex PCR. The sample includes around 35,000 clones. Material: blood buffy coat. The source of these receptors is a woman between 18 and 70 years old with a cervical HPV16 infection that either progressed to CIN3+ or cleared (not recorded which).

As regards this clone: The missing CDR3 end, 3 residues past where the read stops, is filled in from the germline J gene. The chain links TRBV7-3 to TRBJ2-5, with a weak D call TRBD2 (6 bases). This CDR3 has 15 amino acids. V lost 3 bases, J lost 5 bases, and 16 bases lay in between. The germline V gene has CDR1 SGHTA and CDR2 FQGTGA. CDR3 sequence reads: CASSFDGGPGETQYF. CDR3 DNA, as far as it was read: TGTGCCAGCAGCTTTGACGGAGGGCCGGGGGAGACC.

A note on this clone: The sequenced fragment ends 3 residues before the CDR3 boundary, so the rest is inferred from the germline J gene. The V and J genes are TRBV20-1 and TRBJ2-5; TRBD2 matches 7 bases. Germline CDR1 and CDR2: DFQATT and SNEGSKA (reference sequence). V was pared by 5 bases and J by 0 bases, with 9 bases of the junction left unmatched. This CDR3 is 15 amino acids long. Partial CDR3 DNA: TGCAGTGCTCCCGCCAACGGGGGGTACCAAGAGACC. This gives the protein CSAPANGGYQET. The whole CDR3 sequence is CSAPANGGYQETQYF.

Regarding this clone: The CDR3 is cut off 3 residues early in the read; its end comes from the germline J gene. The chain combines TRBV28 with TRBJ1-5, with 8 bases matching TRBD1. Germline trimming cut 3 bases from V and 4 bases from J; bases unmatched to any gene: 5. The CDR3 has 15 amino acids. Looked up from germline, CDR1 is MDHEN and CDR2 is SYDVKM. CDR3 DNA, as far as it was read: TGTGCCAGCAGTTTCCCCGGGACAGGTAATCAGCCC. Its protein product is CASSFPGTGNQP. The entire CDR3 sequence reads CASSFPGTGNQPQHF.

The DNA read from the CDR3 is TGTGCCAGCACGCCGACGGGGAACTATGGT. This codes for CASTPTGNYG. The whole CDR3 sequence is CASTPTGNYGQYF. J is TRBJ2-4 and V is TRBV18, with TRBD2 as a possible D gene (5 bases). The read ends 3 residues before the CDR3 terminus; that terminus is restored from the germline J gene. Per the germline V gene, CDR1 is KGHSH and CDR2 is LQKENI. This CDR3 is built from 13 residues. Looking up the rest from reference TRBV18 and TRBJ2-4 gives the full variable domain: NAGVMQNPRHLVRRRGQEARLRCSPMKGHSHVYWYRQLPEEGLKFMVYLQKENIIDESGMPKERFSAEFPKEGPSILRIQQVVRGDSAAYFCASTPTGNYGQYFGAGTRLSVL.

The CDR3 here is CASSIVPGQSPEAFF. The covered CDR3 bases are TGTGCCAGTAGTATAGTCCCGGGACAGTCCCCTGAA. The gene calls are TRBV19 and TRBJ1-1, with 7 bases that match TRBD1. The read is 3 residues too short to cover the CDR3 end, so that end is filled in from the germline J gene. The CDR3 has 15 residues. The germline CDR1 and CDR2 sequences are LNHDA and SQIVND (reference sequence). After removal of 1 base from V and 6 bases from J, the junction contained 8 bases not matched to a gene.

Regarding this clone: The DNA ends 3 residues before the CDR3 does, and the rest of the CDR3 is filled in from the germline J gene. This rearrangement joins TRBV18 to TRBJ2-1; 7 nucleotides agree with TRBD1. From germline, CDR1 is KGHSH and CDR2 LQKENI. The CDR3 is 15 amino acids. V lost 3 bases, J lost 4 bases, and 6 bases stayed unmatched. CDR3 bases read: TGTGCCAGCTCACCCTCCCGGGACAGTTACAATGAG. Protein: CASSPSRDSYNE. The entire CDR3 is CASSPSRDSYNEQFF.

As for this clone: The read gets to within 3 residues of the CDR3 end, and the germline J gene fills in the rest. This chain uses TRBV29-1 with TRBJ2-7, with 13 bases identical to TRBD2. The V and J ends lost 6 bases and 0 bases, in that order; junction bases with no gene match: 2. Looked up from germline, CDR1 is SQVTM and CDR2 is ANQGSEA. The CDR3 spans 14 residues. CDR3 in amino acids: CSVGTSGTSYEQYF. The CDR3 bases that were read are TGCAGCGTGGGGACTAGCGGGACCTCCTACGAG.

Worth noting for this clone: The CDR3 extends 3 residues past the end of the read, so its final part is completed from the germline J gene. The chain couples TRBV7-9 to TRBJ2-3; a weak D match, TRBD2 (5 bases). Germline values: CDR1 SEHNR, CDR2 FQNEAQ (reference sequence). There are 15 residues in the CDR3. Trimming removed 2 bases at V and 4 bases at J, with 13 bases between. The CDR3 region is CASSLWPSTPDTQYF. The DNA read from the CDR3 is TGTGCCAGCAGCTTATGGCCTAGCACTCCAGATACG.

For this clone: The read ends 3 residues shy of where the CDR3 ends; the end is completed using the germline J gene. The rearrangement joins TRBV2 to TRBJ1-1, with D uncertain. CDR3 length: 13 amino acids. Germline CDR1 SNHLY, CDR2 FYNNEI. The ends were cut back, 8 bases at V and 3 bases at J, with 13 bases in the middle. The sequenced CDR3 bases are TGTGCCAGCGTCGGGGTCGTCGACACTGAA. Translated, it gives CASVGVVDTE. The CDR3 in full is CASVGVVDTEAFF. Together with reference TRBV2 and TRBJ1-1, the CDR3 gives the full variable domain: EPEVTQTPSHQVTQMGQEVILRCVPISNHLYFYWYRQILGQKVEFLVSFYNNEISEKSEIFDDQFSVERPDGSNFTLKIRSTKLEDSAMYFCASVGVVDTEAFFGQGTRLTVV.

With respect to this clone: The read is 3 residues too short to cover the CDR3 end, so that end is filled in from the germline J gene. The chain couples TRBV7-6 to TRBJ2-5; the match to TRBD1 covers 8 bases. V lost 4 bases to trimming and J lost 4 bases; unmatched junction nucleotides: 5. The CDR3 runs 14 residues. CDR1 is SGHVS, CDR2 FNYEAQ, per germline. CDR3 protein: CASSSGQGRETQYF. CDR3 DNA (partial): TGTGCCAGCAGCTCCGGACAGGGTCGAGAGACC.

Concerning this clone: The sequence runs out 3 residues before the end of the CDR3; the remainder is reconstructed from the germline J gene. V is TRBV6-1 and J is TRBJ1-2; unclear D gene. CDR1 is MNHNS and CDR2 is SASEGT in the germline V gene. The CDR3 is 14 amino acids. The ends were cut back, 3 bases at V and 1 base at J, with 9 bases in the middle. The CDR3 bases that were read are TGTGCCAGCAGTGAGGCAGGCCTTAACTATGGC. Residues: CASSEAGLNYG. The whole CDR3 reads CASSEAGLNYGYTF.

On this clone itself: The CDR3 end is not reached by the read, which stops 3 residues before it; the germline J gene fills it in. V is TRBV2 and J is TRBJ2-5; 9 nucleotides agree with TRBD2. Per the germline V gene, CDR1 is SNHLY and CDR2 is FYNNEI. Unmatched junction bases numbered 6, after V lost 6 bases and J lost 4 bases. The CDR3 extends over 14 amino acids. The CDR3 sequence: CASSAASGVETQYF. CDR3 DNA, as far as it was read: TGTGCCAGCAGCGCCGCTAGCGGGGTAGAGACC.

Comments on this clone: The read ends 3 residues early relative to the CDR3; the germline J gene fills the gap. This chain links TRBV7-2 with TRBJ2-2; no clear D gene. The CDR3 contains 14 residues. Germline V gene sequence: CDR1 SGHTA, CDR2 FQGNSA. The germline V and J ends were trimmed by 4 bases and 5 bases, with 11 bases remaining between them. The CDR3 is CASSYPLRTGELFF. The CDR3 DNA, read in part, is TGTGCCAGCAGCTACCCCTTACGGACCGGGGAG.

CDR3 bases read: TGCAGTGCTAGAGTTGGTGTGACTGCCAAAAACATT. Translated: CSARVGVTAKNI. The complete CDR3 sequence is CSARVGVTAKNIQYF. The chain employs TRBV20-1 and TRBJ2-4; no reliable D call. Read sequence stops 3 residues before the CDR3 end, and the germline J gene provides the missing end. The CDR3 totals 15 residues. The V end was cut by 1 base, the J end by 1 base, with 11 bases between. Germline loops: CDR1 DFQATT, CDR2 SNEGSKA (reference sequence).

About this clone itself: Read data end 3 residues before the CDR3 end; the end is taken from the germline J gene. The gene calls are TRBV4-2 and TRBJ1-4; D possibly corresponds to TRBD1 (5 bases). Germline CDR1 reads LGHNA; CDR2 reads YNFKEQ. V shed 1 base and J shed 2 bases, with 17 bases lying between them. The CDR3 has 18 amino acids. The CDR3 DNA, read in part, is TGTGCCAGCAGCCAAGTAGTAGTCCAGGGCCTCACTAATGAAAAA. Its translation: CASSQVVVQGLTNEK. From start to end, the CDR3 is CASSQVVVQGLTNEKLFF.

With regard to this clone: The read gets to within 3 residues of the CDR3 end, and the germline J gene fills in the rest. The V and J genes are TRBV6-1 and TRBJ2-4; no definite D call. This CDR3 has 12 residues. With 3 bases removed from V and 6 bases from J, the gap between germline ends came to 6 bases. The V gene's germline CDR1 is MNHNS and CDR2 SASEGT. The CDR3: CASSDTINIQYF. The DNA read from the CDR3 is TGTGCCAGCAGTGACACTATAAACATT.

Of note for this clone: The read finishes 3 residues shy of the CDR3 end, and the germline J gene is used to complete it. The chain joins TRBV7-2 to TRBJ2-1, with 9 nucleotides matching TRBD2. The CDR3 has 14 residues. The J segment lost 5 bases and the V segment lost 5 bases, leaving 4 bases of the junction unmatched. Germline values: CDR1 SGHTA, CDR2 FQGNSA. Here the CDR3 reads CASSRSGGNNEQFF. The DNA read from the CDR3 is TGTGCCAGCAGCCGAAGCGGGGGGAACAATGAG. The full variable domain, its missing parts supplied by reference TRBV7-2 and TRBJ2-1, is GAGVSQSPSNKVTEKGKDVELRCDPISGHTALYWYRQSLGQGLEFLIYFQGNSAPDKSGLPSDRFSAERTGGSVSTLTIQRTQQEDSAVYLCASSRSGGNNEQFFGPGTRLTVL.

CDR3 sequence: CASSLRGNTDTQYF. The CDR3 bases that were read are TGTGCCAGCAGTTTAAGGGGGAACACAGATACG. This sequence joins TRBV12-3 or TRBV12-4 and TRBJ2-3; D perhaps matches TRBD1 (6 bases). The read finishes 3 residues shy of the CDR3 end, and the germline J gene is used to complete it. Trimming stripped 2 bases from V and 2 bases from J, with 8 bases between. The CDR3 is made up of 14 amino acids.

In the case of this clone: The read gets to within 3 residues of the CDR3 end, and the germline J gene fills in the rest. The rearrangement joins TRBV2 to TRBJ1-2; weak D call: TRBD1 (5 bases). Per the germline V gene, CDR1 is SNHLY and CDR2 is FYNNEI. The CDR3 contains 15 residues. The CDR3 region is CASSEPTFGGETYTF. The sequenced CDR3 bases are TGTGCCAGCAGTGAGCCTACCTTCGGAGGGGAGACC. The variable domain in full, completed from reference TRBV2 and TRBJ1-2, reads EPEVTQTPSHQVTQMGQEVILRCVPISNHLYFYWYRQILGQKVEFLVSFYNNEISEKSEIFDDQFSVERPDGSNFTLKIRSTKLEDSAMYFCASSEPTFGGETYTFGSGTRLTVV.

The CDR3 DNA, read in part, is TGTGCCACCGGACAGGGGACTAACTATGGC. It translates to CATGQGTNYG. The full CDR3 protein reads CATGQGTNYGYTF. The chain combines TRBV6-2 or TRBV6-3 with TRBJ1-2; TRBD1 matches 9 bases. The read is 3 residues too short to cover the CDR3 end, so that end is filled in from the germline J gene. The CDR3 consists of 13 residues. Trimming took 10 bases from V and 0 from J; bases not matched to a gene: 3. Germline V lookup: CDR1 MNHEY, CDR2 SVGEGT.

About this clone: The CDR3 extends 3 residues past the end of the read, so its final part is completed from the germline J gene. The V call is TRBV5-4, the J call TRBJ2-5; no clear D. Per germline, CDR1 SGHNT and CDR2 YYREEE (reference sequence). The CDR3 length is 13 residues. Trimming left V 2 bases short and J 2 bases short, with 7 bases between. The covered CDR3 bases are TGTGCCAGCAGCTTAGAGCTGCAAGAGACC. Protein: CASSLELQET. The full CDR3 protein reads CASSLELQETQYF.

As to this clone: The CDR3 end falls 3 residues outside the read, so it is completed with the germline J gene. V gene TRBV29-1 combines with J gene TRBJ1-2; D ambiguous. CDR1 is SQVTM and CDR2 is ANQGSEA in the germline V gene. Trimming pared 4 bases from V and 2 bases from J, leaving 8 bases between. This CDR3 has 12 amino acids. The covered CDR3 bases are TGCAGCGTTGTTGAGGGCAACTATGGC. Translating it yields CSVVEGNYG. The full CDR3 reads CSVVEGNYGYTF.

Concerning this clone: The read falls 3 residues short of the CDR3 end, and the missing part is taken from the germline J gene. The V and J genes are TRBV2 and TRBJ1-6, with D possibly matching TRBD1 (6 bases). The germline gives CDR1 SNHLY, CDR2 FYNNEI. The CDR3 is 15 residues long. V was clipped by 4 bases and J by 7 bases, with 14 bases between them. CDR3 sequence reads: CASSGTDRFNSPLHF. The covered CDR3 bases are TGTGCCAGCAGTGGAACAGACAGGTTCAATTCACCC.

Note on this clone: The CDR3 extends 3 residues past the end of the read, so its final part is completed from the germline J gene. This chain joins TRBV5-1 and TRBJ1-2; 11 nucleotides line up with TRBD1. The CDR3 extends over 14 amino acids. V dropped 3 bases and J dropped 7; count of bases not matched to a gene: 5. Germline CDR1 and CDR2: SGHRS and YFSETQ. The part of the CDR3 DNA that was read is TGCGCCAGCAGCTGGACAGGGGGCGAAGGTGGC. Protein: CASSWTGGEGG. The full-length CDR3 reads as CASSWTGGEGGYTF.

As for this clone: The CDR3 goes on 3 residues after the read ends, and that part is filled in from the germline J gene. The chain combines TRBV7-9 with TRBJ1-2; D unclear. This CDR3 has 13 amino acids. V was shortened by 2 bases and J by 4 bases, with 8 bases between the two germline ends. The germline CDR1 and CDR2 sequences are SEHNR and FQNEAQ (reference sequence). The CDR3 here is CASSLQEVYGYTF. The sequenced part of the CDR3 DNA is TGTGCCAGCAGCTTACAGGAAGTCTATGGC. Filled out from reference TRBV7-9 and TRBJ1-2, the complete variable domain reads DTGVSQNPRHKITKRGQNVTFRCDPISEHNRLYWYRQTLGQGPEFLTYFQNEAQLEKSRLLSDRFSAERPKGSFSTLEIQRTEQGDSAMYLCASSLQEVYGYTFGSGTRLTVV.

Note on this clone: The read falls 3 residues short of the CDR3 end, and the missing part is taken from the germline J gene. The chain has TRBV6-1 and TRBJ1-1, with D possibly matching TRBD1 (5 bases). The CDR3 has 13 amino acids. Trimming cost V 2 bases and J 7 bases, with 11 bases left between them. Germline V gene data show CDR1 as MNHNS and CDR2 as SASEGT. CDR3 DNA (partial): TGTGCCAGCAGTGAATTGAGGGGTGGTGAA. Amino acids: CASSELRGGE. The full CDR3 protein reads CASSELRGGEAFF.

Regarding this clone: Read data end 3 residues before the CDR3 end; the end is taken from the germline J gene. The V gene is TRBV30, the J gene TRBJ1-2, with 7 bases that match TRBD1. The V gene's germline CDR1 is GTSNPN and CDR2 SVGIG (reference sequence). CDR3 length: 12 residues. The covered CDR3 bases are TGTGCCTGCGCTAGGGACAGTAAGGGC. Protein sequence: CACARDSKG. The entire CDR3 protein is CACARDSKGYTF.